These 14 T cell receptor beta chains were sequenced from one sample in a study of shared clonotypes between healthy human individuals. Only CD45RO-negative cells positively selected for CCR7 counted as naive CD8 cells, so terminally differentiated effector memory CD45RA+ cells were excluded. The repertoire was sequenced with immunoSEQ multiplex PCR; TCRdb's copy has only in-frame clones and lacks some. The sample lists more than 600,000 clones, 92% occurring once. The sequencing input was naive CD8+ T cells sorted from blood. The receptors stem from a man aged 25 to 40 in good health.

This chain links TRBV11-2 with TRBJ2-1; TRBD2 aligns across 11 bases. V gave up 2 bases and J gave up 5 bases; unmatched junction bases: 8. The germline V gene has CDR1 SGHAT and CDR2 FQNNGV. The CDR3 length is 17 residues. CDR3 nucleotide sequence: TGTGCCAGCAGCTTATTAACTAGCGGGAGAATAGACAATGAGCAGTTCTTC. This translates into CASSLLTSGRIDNEQFF.

This chain connects TRBV27 to TRBJ2-7, with 7 nucleotides matching TRBD2. V was pared by 5 bases and J by 0 bases, with 10 bases of the junction left unmatched. Germline assignment: CDR1 MNHEY and CDR2 SMNVEV (reference sequence). This CDR3 region has 16 residues. CDR3: CASSTPSSGPSYEQYF. The DNA for the CDR3 is TGTGCCAGCAGTACCCCCTCTAGCGGACCCTCCTACGAGCAGTACTTC.

V usage is TRBV19 and J usage is TRBJ1-1; D is uncertain. Germline-derived CDR1 and CDR2 are LNHDA and SQIVND (reference sequence). Trimming removed 3 bases at V and 1 base at J, with 12 bases between. The CDR3 runs 15 residues. The chain's CDR3 is CASSIITVPNTEAFF. In nucleotides, the CDR3 is TGTGCCAGTAGTATTATCACAGTTCCGAACACTGAAGCTTTCTTT.

The genes are TRBV4-1 and TRBJ2-7; no clear D gene. The CDR3 extends over 13 amino acids. From germline, CDR1 is MGHRA and CDR2 YSYEKL. V was shortened by 5 bases and J by 7 bases, with 15 bases between the two germline ends. The CDR3 reads CASSSGVGYEQYF. CDR3 bases: TGCGCCAGCAGCTCTGGTGTAGGCTATGAGCAGTACTTC.

The rearrangement uses TRBV4-3 and TRBJ1-5, with unresolved D. The CDR3 runs 15 residues. The V and J ends lost 0 bases and 7 bases respectively, with 13 bases between them. Germline V CDR1 and CDR2: LGHNA, YSLEER. CDR3 in amino acids: CASSQDRHGEQPQHF. DNA for the CDR3: TGCGCCAGCAGCCAAGATCGGCATGGTGAACAGCCCCAGCATTTT.

The rearrangement uses TRBV7-9 and TRBJ2-7, with D unclear. Germline V lookup: CDR1 SEHNR, CDR2 FQNEAQ (reference sequence). The V end lost 1 base, the J end lost 3 bases, and 10 bases lay between the germline ends. The CDR3 sequence is 14 residues long. CDR3 protein: CASSLEWANYEQYF. The CDR3 bases are TGTGCCAGCAGCTTAGAATGGGCGAACTACGAGCAGTACTTC.

The chain carries TRBV27 and TRBJ1-1; TRBD1 is a possible D gene (5 bases). With 0 bases removed from V and 0 bases from J, the gap between germline ends came to 8 bases. Germline CDR1 and CDR2: MNHEY and SMNVEV (reference sequence). CDR3 size: 15 residues. This CDR3 reads CASSLSGGMNTEAFF. CDR3 DNA: TGTGCCAGCAGTTTATCGGGGGGGATGAACACTGAAGCTTTCTTT.

This chain links TRBV19 with TRBJ2-7, with D perhaps matching TRBD2 (5 bases). The ends were cut back, 3 bases at V and 1 base at J, with 16 bases in the middle. Germline CDR1 is LNHDA and CDR2 is SQIVND (reference sequence). This CDR3 contains 16 residues. CDR3 residues: CASSINEGERSYEQYF. The CDR3 bases are TGTGCCAGTAGTATTAACGAGGGCGAGAGATCCTACGAGCAGTACTTC.

This clone was seen only once. The chain couples TRBV5-5 to TRBJ2-3; D is unclear. CDR1 and CDR2 (germline): SGHKS, YYEKEE (reference sequence). CDR3 length: 15 residues. V was trimmed by 4 bases and J by 3 bases, leaving 15 bases between them. CDR3 loop: CASSRTESLTDTQYF. CDR3 nucleotides: TGTGCCAGCAGCCGTACGGAGAGTTTAACAGATACGCAGTATTTT.

The chain employs TRBV4-1 and TRBJ2-1; D possibly corresponds to TRBD2 (6 bases). CDR1 MGHRA and CDR2 YSYEKL come from the germline V gene. Trimming left V 3 bases short and J 6 bases short, with 9 bases between. The CDR3 totals 13 residues. The CDR3 protein is CASSHSTSNEQFF. Here the CDR3 DNA reads TGCGCCAGCAGCCACTCGACTAGCAATGAGCAGTTCTTC.

The chain joins TRBV7-9 to TRBJ2-1, with 12 bases identical to TRBD2. Losses at the gene ends were 3 bases for V and 7 bases for J; bases not matched to a gene: 7. The CDR3 runs 16 residues. CDR1 is SEHNR, CDR2 FQNEAQ, per germline (reference sequence). CDR3 DNA sequence: TGTGCCAGCAGCTTGTACATTGGACTAGCGGGAAATGAGCAGTTCTTC. Its protein is CASSLYIGLAGNEQFF.

The chain carries TRBV28 and TRBJ2-1; D may match TRBD1 or TRBD2 (5 bases each). Germline lookup yields CDR1 MDHEN and CDR2 SYDVKM. The CDR3 loop spans 14 amino acids. The germline V and J ends were trimmed by 5 bases and 7 bases, with 15 bases remaining between them. CDR3 sequence: CASSRMWGGNEQFF. The CDR3 DNA reads as TGTGCCAGCAGTCGAATGTGGGGCGGGAATGAGCAGTTCTTC.

V gene TRBV5-4 combines with J gene TRBJ2-7; possibly TRBD1 for D (6 bases). From germline, CDR1 is SGHNT and CDR2 YYREEE (reference sequence). Trimming took off 1 base at V and 3 bases at J, with 23 bases between the two ends. The CDR3 length is 18 residues. CDR3 loop: CASSLLQGRLYRSYEQYF. Here the CDR3 DNA reads TGTGCCAGCAGCTTGTTGCAGGGGCGCCTCTACAGGAGCTACGAGCAGTACTTC. Together with reference TRBV5-4 and TRBJ2-7, the CDR3 gives the full variable domain: ETGVTQSPTHLIKTRGQQVTLRCSSQSGHNTVSWYQQALGQGPQFIFQYYREEENGRGNFPPRFSGLQFPNYSSELNVNALELDDSALYLCASSLLQGRLYRSYEQYFGPGTRLTVT.

The V gene is TRBV28, the J gene TRBJ2-7; 10 positions agree with TRBD2. The CDR3 is 14 residues long. The germline gives CDR1 MDHEN, CDR2 SYDVKM. V lost 7 bases and J lost 2; bases outside the gene matches: 5. This CDR3 reads CASNPAGGPYEQYF. DNA for the CDR3: TGTGCCAGCAACCCAGCGGGAGGGCCCTACGAGCAGTACTTC.